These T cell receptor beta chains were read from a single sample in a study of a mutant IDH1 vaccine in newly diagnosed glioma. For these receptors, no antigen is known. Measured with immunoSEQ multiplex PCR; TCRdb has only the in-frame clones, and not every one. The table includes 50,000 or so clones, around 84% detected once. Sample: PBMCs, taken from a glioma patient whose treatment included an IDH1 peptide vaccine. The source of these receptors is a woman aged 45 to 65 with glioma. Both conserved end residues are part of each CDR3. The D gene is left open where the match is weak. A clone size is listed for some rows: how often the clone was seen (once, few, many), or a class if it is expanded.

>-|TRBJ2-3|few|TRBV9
TGTGCCAGCAGTGTTTACTCGTTAGGCGGCACAGATACGCAGTATTTT
CASSVYSLGGTDTQYF
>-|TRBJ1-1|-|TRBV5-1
TGCGCCAGCAGCCCCAGTAGGGGGATGAACACTGAAGCTTTCTTT
CASSPSRGMNTEAFF
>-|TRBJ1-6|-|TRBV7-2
TGTGCCAGCAGCTTAGGCGGTTACGGGTATTCACCCCTCCACTTT
CASSLGGYGYSPLHF
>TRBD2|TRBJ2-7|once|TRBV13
TGTGCCAGCAGCTCCCTAGAGACTAGCGGTTCCGAGCAGTACTTC
CASSSLETSGSEQYF
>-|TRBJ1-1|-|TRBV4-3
TGCGCCAGCAGCCAAGTTGAAGGGTACGGTGAAGCTTTCTTT
CASSQVEGYGEAFF
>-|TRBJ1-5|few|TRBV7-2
TGTGCCAGCAGCCCCGAGGGCAATCAGCCCCAGCATTTT
CASSPEGNQPQHF
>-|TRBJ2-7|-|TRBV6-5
TGTGCCAGCAGTTACGAATGGGGACCGACCTACGAGCAGTACTTC
CASSYEWGPTYEQYF
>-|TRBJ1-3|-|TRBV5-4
TGTGGATGGGGGGCGAGTGGAAACACCATATATTTT
CGWGASGNTIYF
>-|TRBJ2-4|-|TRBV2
TGTGCCAGCAGTGCTGTCGGACTAGCCAAAAACATTCAGTACTTC
CASSAVGLAKNIQYF
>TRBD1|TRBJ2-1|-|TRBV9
TGTGCCAGCAGCGTAGCCAGGGGTGGGAAGGGGGCGCTCTACAATGAGCAGTTCTTC
CASSVARGGKGALYNEQFF
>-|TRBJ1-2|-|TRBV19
TGTGCCAGTAGTAACTCCTTCTGGACGGGCGGAGGCTACACCTTC
CASSNSFWTGGGYTF
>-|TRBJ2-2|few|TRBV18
TGTGCCAGCTCTCGGCAGGGGACCGGGGAGCTGTTTTTT
CASSRQGTGELFF
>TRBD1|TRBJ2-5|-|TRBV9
TGTGCCAGCAGCTTAGGGACAGTCCAAGAGACCCAGTACTTC
CASSLGTVQETQYF
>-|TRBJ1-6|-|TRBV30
TGTGCCTGGATTTCTAGACCCCAAATGGACCGGGGATCACCCCTCCACTTT
CAWISRPQMDRGSPLHF
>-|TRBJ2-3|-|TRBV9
TGTGCCAGCAGCCCCGGCACAGATACGCAGTATTTT
CASSPGTDTQYF
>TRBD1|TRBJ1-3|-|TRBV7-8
TGTGCCAGCAGCAATGGACAGGGAAGTAACACCATATATTTT
CASSNGQGSNTIYF
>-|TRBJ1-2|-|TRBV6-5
TGTGCCAGGGGGTACGACAGAATGCTCTATGGCTACACCTTC
CARGYDRMLYGYTF
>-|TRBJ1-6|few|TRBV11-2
TGTGCCAGTGTCCCGCGGGATCACCTCCACTTT
CASVPRDHLHF
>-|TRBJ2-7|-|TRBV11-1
TGTGCCAGCAGCTTCGGGGGCGACGAGCAGTACTTC
CASSFGGDEQYF
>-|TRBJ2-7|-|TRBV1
TGCACCAGCAGCCCTAATGGACTCACGTGTAAGTTCTTCTACGAGCAGTACTTC
CTSSPNGLTCKFFYEQYF
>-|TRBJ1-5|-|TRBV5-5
TGTGCCAGCAGCTTGCGGGTTACAGGGACCAATCAGCCCCAGCATTTT
CASSLRVTGTNQPQHF
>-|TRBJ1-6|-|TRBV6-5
TGTGCCAGCAGTTACAGGAGGGAAAATTCACCCCTCCACTTT
CASSYRRENSPLHF
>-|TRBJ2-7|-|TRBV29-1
TGCAGCGTTGATTCCGAGGAAGACTACGAGCAGTACTTC
CSVDSEEDYEQYF
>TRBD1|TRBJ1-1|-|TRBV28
TGTGCCAGCAGCCAAACACAGGGGATGGGGAACACTGAAGCTTTCTTT
CASSQTQGMGNTEAFF
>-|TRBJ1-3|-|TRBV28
TGTGCCAGCAGTTTAGATGCACCGAGATTAGGAAACACCATATATTTT
CASSLDAPRLGNTIYF
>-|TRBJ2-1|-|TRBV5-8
TGTGCCAGCAGCCACCTCAGTCGACAGGACTCCTACAATGAGCAGTTCTTC
CASSHLSRQDSYNEQFF
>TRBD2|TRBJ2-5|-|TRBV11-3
TGTGCCAGCAGCTTAGGGCTAGCGGGGGAGCAAGAGACCCAGTACTTC
CASSLGLAGEQETQYF
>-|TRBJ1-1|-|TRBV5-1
TGCGCCAGCAGCTCTCACAGGGATCTGAACACTGAAGCTTTCTTT
CASSSHRDLNTEAFF
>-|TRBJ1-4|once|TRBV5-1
TGCGCCAGCAGCCGGAACGGGGGTGCAACTAATGAAAAACTGTTTTTT
CASSRNGGATNEKLFF
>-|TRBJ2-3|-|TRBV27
TGTGCCAGCAGTTTGGGTGGTGAGACAGATACGCAGTATTTT
CASSLGGETDTQYF
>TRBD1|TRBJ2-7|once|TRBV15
TGTGCCACCAGCAGAGAATCGGCAGGGGGAAGGTTCTCCTACGAGCAGTACTTT
CATSRESAGGRFSYEQYF
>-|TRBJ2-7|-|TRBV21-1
TGTGCCAGGAAGACAGGGGGCGGAGGGTCCTACGAGCAGTACTTC
CARKTGGGGSYEQYF
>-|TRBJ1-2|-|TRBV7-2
TGTGCCAGCAGCTTAGTGGGAGGCTACACCTTC
CASSLVGGYTF